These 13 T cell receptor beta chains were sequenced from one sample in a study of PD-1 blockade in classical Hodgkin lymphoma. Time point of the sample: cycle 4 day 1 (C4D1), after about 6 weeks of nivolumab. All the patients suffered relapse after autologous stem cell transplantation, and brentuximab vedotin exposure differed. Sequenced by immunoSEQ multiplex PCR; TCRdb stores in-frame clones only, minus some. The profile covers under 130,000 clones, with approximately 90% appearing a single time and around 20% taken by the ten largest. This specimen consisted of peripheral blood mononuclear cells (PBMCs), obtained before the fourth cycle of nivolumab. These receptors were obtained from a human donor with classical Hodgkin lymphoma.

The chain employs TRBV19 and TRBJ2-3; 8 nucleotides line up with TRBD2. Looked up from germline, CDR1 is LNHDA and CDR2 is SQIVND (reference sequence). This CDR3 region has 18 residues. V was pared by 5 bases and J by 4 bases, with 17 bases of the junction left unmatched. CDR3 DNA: TGTGCCAGTAGTCCCAGTTACGGAGCGAGCGGGAGTCCAGATACGCAGTATTTT. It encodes CASSPSYGASGSPDTQYF.

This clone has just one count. CDR3 DNA sequence: TGTGCCAGCAGTACAATGGACGGGACCGATGGGTTCTTC. Amino acids: CASSTMDGTDGFF. The chain carries TRBV6-1 and TRBJ2-1, with D perhaps assigned TRBD1 or TRBD2 (5 bases each). Trimming shortened V by 5 bases and J by 15 bases, and 20 bases separated the two germline ends. Germline CDR1 reads MNHNS; CDR2 reads SASEGT. CDR3 length equals 13 residues.

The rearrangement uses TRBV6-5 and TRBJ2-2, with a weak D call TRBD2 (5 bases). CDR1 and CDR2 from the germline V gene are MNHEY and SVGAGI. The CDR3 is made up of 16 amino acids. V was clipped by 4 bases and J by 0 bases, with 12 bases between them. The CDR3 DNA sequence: TGTGCCAGCAGTTTGGGAGCGGATACGAACACCGGGGAGCTGTTTTTT. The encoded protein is CASSLGADTNTGELFF.

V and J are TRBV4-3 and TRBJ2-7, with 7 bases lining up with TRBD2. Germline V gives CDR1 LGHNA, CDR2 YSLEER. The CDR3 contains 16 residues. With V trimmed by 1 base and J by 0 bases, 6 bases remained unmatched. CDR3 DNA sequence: TGCGCCAGCAGCCAAGGAGAGACTAGCTACTCCTACGAGCAGTACTTC. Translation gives CASSQGETSYSYEQYF.

CDR3 protein: CASSLWIGDIAYEQYF. CDR3 bases: TGTGCCAGTAGTCTTTGGATCGGGGACATCGCCTACGAGCAGTACTTC. The gene calls are TRBV19 and TRBJ2-7; D is possibly TRBD1 (6 bases). CDR3 size: 16 residues. Germline V gene lookup returns CDR1 LNHDA and CDR2 SQIVND (reference sequence). V gave up 5 bases and J gave up 2 bases, with 19 bases separating them.

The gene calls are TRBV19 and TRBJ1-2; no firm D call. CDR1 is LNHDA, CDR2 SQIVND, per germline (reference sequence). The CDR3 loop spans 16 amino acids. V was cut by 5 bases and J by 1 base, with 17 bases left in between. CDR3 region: CASSPRGGRLNYGYTF. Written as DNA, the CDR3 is TGTGCCAGTAGTCCCCGGGGAGGACGGCTTAACTATGGCTACACCTTC.

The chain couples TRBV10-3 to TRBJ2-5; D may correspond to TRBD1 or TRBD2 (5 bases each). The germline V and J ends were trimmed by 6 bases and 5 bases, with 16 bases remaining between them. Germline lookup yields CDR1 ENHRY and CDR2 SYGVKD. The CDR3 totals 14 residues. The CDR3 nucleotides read TGTGCCATCAGGGAACCCGGGACGAGGGAGACCCAGTACTTC. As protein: CAIREPGTRETQYF.

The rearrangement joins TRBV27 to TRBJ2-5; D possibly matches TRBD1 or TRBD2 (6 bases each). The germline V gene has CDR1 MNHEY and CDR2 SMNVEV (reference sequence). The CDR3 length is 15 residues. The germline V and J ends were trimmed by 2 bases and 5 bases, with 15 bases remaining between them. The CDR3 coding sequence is TGTGCCAGCAGTTTACAGGGGAGGTTAGGGGAGACCCAGTACTTC. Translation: CASSLQGRLGETQYF.

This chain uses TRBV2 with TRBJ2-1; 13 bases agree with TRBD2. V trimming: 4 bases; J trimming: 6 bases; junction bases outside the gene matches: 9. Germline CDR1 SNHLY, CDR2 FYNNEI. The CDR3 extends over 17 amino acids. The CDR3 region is CASSATWTSGSTNEQFF. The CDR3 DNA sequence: TGTGCCAGCAGTGCCACATGGACTAGCGGGAGTACCAATGAGCAGTTCTTC.

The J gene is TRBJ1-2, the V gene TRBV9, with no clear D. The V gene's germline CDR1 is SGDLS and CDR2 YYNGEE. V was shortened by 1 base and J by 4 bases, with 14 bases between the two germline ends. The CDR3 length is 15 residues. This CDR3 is CASSVSMGRGYGYTF. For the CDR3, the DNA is TGTGCCAGCAGCGTATCTATGGGTCGGGGCTATGGCTACACCTTC.

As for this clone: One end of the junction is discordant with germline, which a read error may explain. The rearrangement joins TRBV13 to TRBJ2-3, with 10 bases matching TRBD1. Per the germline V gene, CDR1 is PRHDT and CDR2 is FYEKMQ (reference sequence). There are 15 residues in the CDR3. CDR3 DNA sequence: TGTGCCAGCAGCGTAGGGACAGGGGGCACAGATACGCAGTATTTT. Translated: CASSVGTGGTDTQYF.

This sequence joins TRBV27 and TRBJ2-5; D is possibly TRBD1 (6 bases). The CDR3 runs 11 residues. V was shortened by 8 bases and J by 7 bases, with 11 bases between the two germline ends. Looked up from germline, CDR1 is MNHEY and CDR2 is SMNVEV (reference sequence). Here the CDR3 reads CASAEGGTQYF. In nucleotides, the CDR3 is TGTGCCAGCGCGGAAGGGGGGACCCAGTACTTC.

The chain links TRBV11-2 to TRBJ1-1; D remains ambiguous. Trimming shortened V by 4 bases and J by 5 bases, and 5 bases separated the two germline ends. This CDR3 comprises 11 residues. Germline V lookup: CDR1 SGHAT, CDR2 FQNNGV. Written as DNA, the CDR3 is TGTGCCAGCAGCTGGGGAACTGAAGCTTTCTTT. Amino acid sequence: CASSWGTEAFF.